These T cell receptor beta chains were read from a single sample in a study of blood T cell repertoires in COVID-19. Here immunoSEQ multiplex PCR was the method, and the copy in TCRdb shows in-frame clones only, minus some. The sample consists of 280,000 or so clones, around 85% of them appearing once. Sample: PBMCs or T cells enriched from blood (not recorded which). The receptors were gathered from a man aged 25-45 years who had recovered from COVID-19. CDR3s include the opening cysteine and the closing phenylalanine or tryptophan. A D gene is named only where the DNA matches it firmly. A clone size is listed for some rows: how often the clone was seen (once, few, many), or a class if it is expanded.

TRBV18	-	TRBJ1-3	-	CASSPPMRGTYGNTIYF	TGTGCCAGCTCACCACCGATGAGGGGGACGTATGGAAACACCATATATTTT
TRBV27	-	TRBJ1-6	-	CASSLGQGPNSPLHF	TGTGCCAGCAGTTTAGGCCAGGGGCCTAATTCACCCCTCCACTTT
TRBV7-8	-	TRBJ1-1	-	CASRPPWAGNTEAFF	TGTGCCAGCAGGCCCCCCTGGGCGGGGAACACTGAAGCTTTCTTT
TRBV4-2	TRBD1	TRBJ1-2	-	CASSQDFGQGDGYTF	TGTGCCAGCAGCCAAGATTTCGGACAGGGGGATGGCTACACCTTC
TRBV11-2	-	TRBJ1-6	-	CASSFSDTRNSPLHF	TGTGCCAGCAGCTTTTCGGACACACGTAATTCACCCCTCCACTTT
TRBV30	-	TRBJ2-3	-	CAWSPRGASRTDTQYF	TGTGCCTGGAGCCCCAGGGGGGCGTCCCGCACAGATACGCAGTATTTT
TRBV7-8	TRBD1	TRBJ1-2	-	CASSKDRVAFGYTF	TGTGCCAGCAGCAAAGACAGGGTCGCATTTGGCTACACCTTC
TRBV27	-	TRBJ1-3	-	CASRPQGLFGNTIYF	TGTGCCAGCAGGCCACAGGGTCTCTTTGGAAACACCATATATTTT
TRBV10-2	-	TRBJ2-7	many	CASSNGLNYEQYF	TGCGCCAGCAGTAACGGACTGAATTACGAGCAGTACTTC
TRBV24-1	TRBD1	TRBJ2-2	-	CATSAPGQTTGELFF	TGTGCCACCAGTGCCCCGGGACAGACCACCGGGGAGCTGTTTTTT
TRBV4-3	TRBD1	TRBJ1-6	-	CASSQDDRDSPLHF	TGCGCCAGCAGCCAAGACGACAGGGATTCACCCCTCCACTTT
TRBV12-3/TRBV12-4	-	TRBJ1-2	-	CASSFPDSYGYTF	TGTGCCAGCAGTTTTCCGGACAGCTATGGCTACACCTTC
TRBV30	-	TRBJ1-6	-	CACVRRRGNSPLHF	TGTGCCTGCGTGCGGAGGCGAGGAAATTCACCCCTCCACTTT
TRBV27	TRBD2	TRBJ2-3	-	CASSLTSLTDTQYF	TGTGCCAGCAGTTTGACTAGCCTCACAGATACGCAGTATTTT
TRBV20-1	TRBD2	TRBJ2-2	-	CSASWGGTSVRPNTGELFF	TGCAGTGCTAGTTGGGGTGGGACTAGCGTCCGACCAAACACCGGGGAGCTGTTTTTT
TRBV29-1	TRBD1	TRBJ1-2	-	CSVGGQGLRGYGYTF	TGCAGCGTTGGAGGACAGGGGTTAAGAGGGTATGGCTACACCTTC
TRBV5-6	TRBD1	TRBJ1-3	-	CASSRDRRNTIYF	TGTGCCAGCAGCCGGGACAGAAGAAACACCATATATTTT
TRBV4-1	-	TRBJ2-1	-	CASSQVASNEQFF	TGCGCCAGCAGCCAAGTCGCTAGCAATGAGCAGTTCTTC
TRBV12-3/TRBV12-4	-	TRBJ2-6	-	CASKRAGANVLTF	TGTGCCAGCAAGAGGGCTGGGGCCAACGTCCTGACTTTC
TRBV27	TRBD2	TRBJ2-1	-	CASSFLGTSNNEQFF	TGTGCCAGCAGTTTTCTCGGGACTAGCAACAATGAGCAGTTCTTC